The next 27 T cell receptor beta chains were all read from a single sample in a study of post-analysis software for immune sequencing data. Study-level findings and limits: Elevated frequency relative to controls characterized several TRBV segments in patients, TRBV5-6, TRBV5-1 and TRBV20-1 among them.

Tagging with unique molecular identifiers was a feature of the TCR beta cDNA libraries. TCRdb reprocessed the PCR reads via MiXCR and lists one record per CDR3 protein. The sample holds under 900,000 distinct CDR3 sequences, under 70% seen once. These receptors have no known antigen. The sequenced sample consisted of blood. These receptors originate from a girl aged 10 to 17 with multiple sclerosis.

V is TRBV12-3 or TRBV12-4 and J is TRBJ2-7; TRBD2 matches 9 bases. The J call is uncertain, as TRBJ2-5 better fits the DNA end. The CDR3 is made up of 14 amino acids. The DNA for the CDR3 is TGTGCCAGCAGTCCGACACTAGCGGGAGAGACCCAGTACTTC. Its translation is CASSPTLAGETQYF.

This rearrangement joins TRBV20-1 to TRBJ1-2, with D unresolved. Between the trimmed V and J ends, which lost 3 bases and 4 bases, there was a span of 12 bases. This CDR3 contains 13 residues. Germline-derived CDR1 and CDR2 are DFQATT and SNEGSKA (reference sequence). This CDR3 is CSASLESSYGYTF. The DNA of the CDR3 is TGCAGTGCTAGCCTGGAGTCATCCTATGGCTACACCTTC.

The chain links TRBV5-8 to TRBJ2-7; the match to TRBD1 covers 7 bases. Matching the DNA end better, TRBJ2-5 makes the J call doubtful. This CDR3 has 14 amino acids. The germline CDR1 and CDR2 sequences are SGHTS and YDEGEE. CDR3 loop: CASSSGQEGATQYF. CDR3 nucleotide sequence: TGTGCCAGCAGCTCCGGACAGGAAGGGGCGACCCAGTACTTC.

The chain joins TRBV20-1 to TRBJ2-7; TRBD2 aligns across 14 bases. Germline values: CDR1 DFQATT, CDR2 SNEGSKA (reference sequence). V trimming: 0 bases; J trimming: 0 bases; junction bases outside the gene matches: 7. The CDR3 consists of 18 residues. CDR3: CSARDSGLAGAPSYEQYF. Here the CDR3 DNA reads TGCAGTGCTAGAGATTCGGGACTAGCGGGAGCTCCCTCCTACGAGCAGTACTTC.

The J gene is TRBJ2-7, the V gene TRBV12-3 or TRBV12-4; D might be TRBD1 (5 bases). With 7 bases removed from V and 1 base from J, the gap between germline ends came to 14 bases. The CDR3 is made up of 14 amino acids. CDR3 DNA: TGTGCCAGCATGAAAAACAGGATTTCCTACGAGCAGTACTTC. Residues: CASMKNRISYEQYF.

This clonotype has a handful of counts. This chain uses TRBV15 with TRBJ2-4; the D gene is possibly TRBD1 (6 bases). The J call may be in error: the DNA end matches TRBJ2-7 better. The CDR3 totals 13 residues. Germline-derived CDR1 and CDR2 are LNHNV and YYDKDF (reference sequence). CDR3 nucleotide sequence: TGTGCCACCAGCAGGGACAGACTCTACGAGCAGTACTTC. It encodes CATSRDRLYEQYF.

The rearrangement joins TRBV6-1 to TRBJ1-2; D is ambiguous. Germline CDR1 MNHNS, CDR2 SASEGT. CDR3 length: 12 residues. Between the trimmed V and J ends, which lost 1 base and 4 bases, there was a span of 4 bases. For the CDR3, the DNA is TGTGCCAGCAGTGAAGGGTTCTATGGCTACACCTTC. Translation: CASSEGFYGYTF.

This clonotype occurred a few times. The chain has TRBV4-1 and TRBJ1-5; 11 bases map to TRBD1. CDR1 is MGHRA and CDR2 is YSYEKL in the germline V gene. This CDR3 is 15 amino acids long. With 4 bases clipped from V and 5 bases from J, the junction kept 4 bases outside the gene matches. CDR3 coding DNA: TGCGCCAGCAGCCCCGGACAGGGGGCTGATCAGCCCCAGCATTTT. Translation gives CASSPGQGADQPQHF.

The V and J genes are TRBV3-1 and TRBJ1-1, with D unresolved. The CDR3 has 14 amino acids. The germline CDR1 and CDR2 sequences are LGHDT and YNNKEL (reference sequence). Trimming left V 0 bases short and J 5 bases short, with 10 bases between. The CDR3 nucleotides read TGTGCCAGCAGCCAAGATCCCCGGTGGACTGAAGCTTTCTTT. It encodes CASSQDPRWTEAFF.

This clonotype was seen a few times. The chain links TRBV5-1 to TRBJ1-5; weak D call: TRBD1 (5 bases). Deletions cut 10 bases from V and 1 base from J, with 15 bases between. In germline, CDR1 is SGHRS, CDR2 YFSETQ. CDR3 size: 14 residues. The CDR3 is CASSGGGSNQPQHF. Here the CDR3 DNA reads TGCGCCTCTAGCGGGGGAGGGAGCAATCAGCCCCAGCATTTT.

The chain carries TRBV20-1 and TRBJ2-5; TRBD1 aligns across 10 bases. CDR1 DFQATT and CDR2 SNEGSKA come from the germline V gene (reference sequence). V lost 0 bases, J lost 11 bases, and 12 bases stayed unmatched. The CDR3 is 15 amino acids. The CDR3 sequence: CSARDLGTGEEEQYF. The CDR3 bases are TGCAGTGCTAGAGACCTAGGGACAGGGGAGGAGGAGCAGTACTTC.

The chain couples TRBV29-1 to TRBJ1-2; perhaps TRBD1 as D (5 bases). The germline gives CDR1 SQVTM, CDR2 ANQGSEA. V was shortened by 6 bases and J by 8 bases, with 19 bases between the two germline ends. CDR3 length equals 13 residues. The CDR3 DNA sequence: TGCAGCGTCCCCGATACAGGCTCGGGGGGCTACACCTTC. This gives the protein CSVPDTGSGGYTF.

The chain combines TRBV10-3 with TRBJ2-5, with D hard to call. V was clipped by 3 bases and J by 2 bases, with 13 bases between them. The length of the CDR3 is 15 residues. The germline V gene encodes CDR1 ENHRY and CDR2 SYGVKD. This CDR3 is CAISDSRSGQETQYF. DNA of the CDR3: TGTGCCATCAGTGACTCAAGGTCTGGGCAAGAGACCCAGTACTTC.

J is TRBJ2-1 and V is TRBV7-3; TRBD1 agrees at 8 bases. The CDR3 contains 16 residues. From germline, CDR1 is SGHTA and CDR2 FQGTGA. The J segment lost 1 base and the V segment lost 5 bases, leaving 7 bases of the junction unmatched. The CDR3 nucleotides are TGTGCCAGCAGCCCCGACCGGGACAGGTCCTACAATGAGCAGTTCTTC. Translation gives CASSPDRDRSYNEQFF.

J is TRBJ2-5 and V is TRBV15; TRBD2 agrees at 11 bases. CDR1 and CDR2 from the germline V gene are LNHNV and YYDKDF (reference sequence). The CDR3 consists of 16 residues. The J segment lost 5 bases and the V segment lost 3 bases, leaving 8 bases of the junction unmatched. CDR3 region: CATSRGSGRADETQYF. The CDR3, as DNA: TGTGCCACCAGCAGGGGTAGCGGGAGGGCCGATGAGACCCAGTACTTC.

This clonotype was picked up a small number of times. The rearrangement links TRBV27 to TRBJ1-2, with a possible D match to TRBD1 (6 bases). Germline loops: CDR1 MNHEY, CDR2 SMNVEV (reference sequence). There are 13 residues in the CDR3. V shed 6 bases and J shed 6 bases, with 14 bases lying between them. CDR3 sequence (DNA): TGTGCCAGCAGCCCTACAGGGTGGGATGGCTACACCTTC. Translation gives CASSPTGWDGYTF.

This clonotype appeared a few times. The CDR3 spells CAAGQGAFYEQYF. In DNA, the CDR3 is TGTGCCGCCGGACAGGGGGCTTTTTACGAGCAGTACTTC. The genes are TRBV10-3 and TRBJ2-7; 11 nucleotides line up with TRBD1. Germline trimming cut 11 bases from V and 4 bases from J; bases unmatched to any gene: 7. The germline gives CDR1 ENHRY, CDR2 SYGVKD. CDR3 length: 13 amino acids.

This clonotype appeared a few times. The J gene is TRBJ1-2, the V gene TRBV12-3 or TRBV12-4; no firm D call. CDR3 length: 11 amino acids. V was cut by 8 bases and J by 8 bases, with 12 bases left in between. The CDR3 nucleotides are TGTGCCAGCGGCCGACTCGGCGGCTACACCTTC. The encoded protein is CASGRLGGYTF.

This clonotype was detected a few times. The rearrangement links TRBV4-1 to TRBJ2-7; D is tentatively TRBD1 or TRBD2 (6 bases each). The CDR3 sequence is 16 residues long. The V end lost 0 bases, the J end lost 5 bases, and 17 bases lay between the germline ends. Looked up from germline, CDR1 is MGHRA and CDR2 is YSYEKL. This CDR3 is CASSQDISGASDEQYF. CDR3 coding DNA: TGCGCCAGCAGCCAAGATATCTCGGGGGCTAGCGACGAGCAGTACTTC.

The chain links TRBV3-1 to TRBJ2-4; tentatively, D is TRBD1 or TRBD2 (5 bases each). The V end was cut by 4 bases, the J end by 9 bases, with 19 bases between. The germline V gene has CDR1 LGHDT and CDR2 YNNKEL (reference sequence). The CDR3 contains 15 residues. In DNA form, the CDR3 reads TGTGCCAGCAGCCCTCTATCGTCGGGGCGGAGCATTCAGTACTTC. This translates into CASSPLSSGRSIQYF.

The chain links TRBV10-3 to TRBJ2-7, with 7 nucleotides matching TRBD1. Per germline, CDR1 ENHRY and CDR2 SYGVKD. The CDR3 totals 15 residues. Unmatched junction bases numbered 10, after V lost 5 bases and J lost 3 bases. This CDR3 reads CAISSSGTERYEQYF. DNA of the CDR3: TGTGCCATCAGTAGTTCCGGGACAGAGCGCTACGAGCAGTACTTC.

The rearrangement links TRBV20-1 to TRBJ2-7; 8 positions agree with TRBD1. The V gene end was trimmed by 6 bases and the J gene end by 4 bases; junction bases not matched to a gene: 8. The CDR3 loop spans 13 amino acids. Germline loops: CDR1 DFQATT, CDR2 SNEGSKA (reference sequence). The CDR3 here is CSAKTGGRYEQYF. CDR3 bases: TGCAGTGCAAAAACAGGGGGTAGATACGAGCAGTACTTC.

The rearrangement uses TRBV6-1 and TRBJ2-7; TRBD1 matches at 8 bases. CDR1 and CDR2 (germline): MNHNS, SASEGT. J lost 1 base, V lost 6 bases, and 8 bases had no gene match. CDR3 length: 15 amino acids. CDR3 in amino acids: CASRLRTGWSYEQYF. The CDR3 nucleotides read TGTGCCAGCAGACTACGGACAGGGTGGTCCTACGAGCAGTACTTC.

The V gene is TRBV6-5, the J gene TRBJ2-1; D might be TRBD2 (5 bases). Germline-derived CDR1 and CDR2 are MNHEY and SVGAGI. This CDR3 comprises 13 residues. V gave up 5 bases and J gave up 10 bases, with 15 bases separating them. CDR3 region: CASSDLLAAEQFF. CDR3 bases: TGTGCCAGCAGTGACCTCCTAGCAGCCGAGCAGTTCTTC.

Here the CDR3 reads CASKGSPYNTEAFF. CDR3 DNA sequence: TGTGCCAGCAAGGGCAGCCCCTACAACACTGAAGCTTTCTTT. The chain employs TRBV6-1 and TRBJ1-1; no reliable D call. Germline V gene data show CDR1 as MNHNS and CDR2 as SASEGT. The CDR3 runs to 14 residues. Trimming removed 7 bases from V and 2 bases from J, with 14 bases in between.

V is TRBV20-1 and J is TRBJ2-3; a possible D gene is TRBD2 (6 bases). Germline V CDR1 and CDR2: DFQATT, SNEGSKA (reference sequence). The ends were cut back, 3 bases at V and 0 bases at J, with 13 bases in the middle. CDR3 length equals 15 residues. The CDR3 sequence: CSASPGTASTDTQYF. The DNA for the CDR3 is TGCAGTGCTAGTCCAGGGACTGCGAGCACAGATACGCAGTATTTT.

The genes are TRBV29-1 and TRBJ2-7; 7 positions agree with TRBD2. With the DNA end fitting TRBJ2-5 better, the J assignment may be wrong. The CDR3 is made up of 14 amino acids. The germline gives CDR1 SQVTM, CDR2 ANQGSEA. DNA for the CDR3: TGCAGCGTTAAGTCGGCTAGCGGTCCAGAGACCCAGTACTTC. Encoded protein: CSVKSASGPETQYF.